This T cell receptor (beta chain) was identified in a study of blood T cells in healthy people across ages. Overall study context: About one barcoded beta molecule per two T cells came from capture by template switching.

A second PCR of about 6 to 11 cycles used a sample-barcoded 5' primer and a J-beta primer mix. Researchers report that a template-switch adaptor with 12 random nucleotides tagged each cDNA molecule. A single record per CDR3 protein comes from TCRdb applying MiXCR to the 5' RACE reads. The sample carries roughly 550,000 distinct CDR3 sequences, 24% recorded once. Germline values: CDR1 MNHEY, CDR2 SVGAGI. V lost 2 bases, J lost 1 base, and 9 bases stayed unmatched. CDR3 length equals 18 residues. This sample was shared with a second study, whose subject was T cells of mothers and their children. That source notes: A few healthy Caucasian mothers, along with their six children, served as the donors. Overlap measured in related mother-child pairs was slightly, non-significantly higher than in unrelated pairs.

This TCR was recovered from a boy aged 10-17 years in good health. The specimen sequenced was blood. This chain links TRBV6-5 with TRBJ2-2, with 8 bases lining up with TRBD2. The CDR3 sequence is CASSYPISGTRNTGELFF. The DNA for the CDR3 is TGTGCCAGCAGTTACCCTATCTCCGGGACTAGGAACACCGGGGAGCTGTTTTTT.